These T cell receptor beta chains were read from a single sample in a study of shared clonotypes between healthy human individuals. The repertoire was sequenced with immunoSEQ multiplex PCR; TCRdb's copy has only in-frame clones and lacks some. The sample yields 2 million or so clones, approximately 94% seen once. Specimen: naive CD8+ T cells sorted from blood. These receptors all come from a man between 18 and 29 years old in good health. The CDR3 runs from the conserved cysteine through the conserved F or W. Only part of the rows carry a size: once, few, many, or a class if the clone is expanded.

v_call,clone_size,j_call,cdr3_aa
TRBV7-9,-,TRBJ2-7,CASSSTYEQYF
TRBV27,-,TRBJ2-7,CASSLGGGAGEQYF
TRBV9,few,TRBJ1-1,CASSGTGGTEAFF
TRBV14,-,TRBJ2-5,CASSQDPLAGGQETQYF
TRBV7-9,-,TRBJ1-1,CASSLGGLGNTEAFF
TRBV5-4,-,TRBJ2-3,CASSFPGQGAADTQYF
TRBV7-8,-,TRBJ1-4,CASSLTLSFSPTNEKLFF
TRBV19,-,TRBJ2-7,CASRPGGSYEQYF
TRBV11-2,-,TRBJ1-1,CASSLVLGLNTEAFF
TRBV4-1,-,TRBJ1-1,CASSQETQNTEAFF
TRBV19,-,TRBJ2-2,CASSMAGQGTDTGELFF
TRBV6-5,once,TRBJ2-3,CASSYSFLAITDTQYF
TRBV19,once,TRBJ1-5,CASIPAGYSNQPQHF
TRBV4-1,-,TRBJ2-1,CASSQVGGANEQFF
TRBV7-8,-,TRBJ2-3,CASSFETSGGIRTQYF
TRBV28,-,TRBJ1-3,CASSFLQASGNTIYF
TRBV9,-,TRBJ1-3,CASSAGILGNTIYF
TRBV11-2,once,TRBJ2-3,CASSLVRLAGENRTDTQYF
TRBV7-9,-,TRBJ2-7,CASSLSGGDYEQYF
TRBV27,once,TRBJ1-1,CASSLGQVLEEAFF
TRBV4-2,-,TRBJ2-7,CASSQDRTTDYEQYF
TRBV15,-,TRBJ2-5,CATSRDGEGTSPETQYF
TRBV25-1,-,TRBJ2-3,CASSEYRELTDTQYF
TRBV10-3,-,TRBJ1-1,CAAGQGGNTEAFF
TRBV5-6,-,TRBJ1-2,CASSPRGTNYGYTF
TRBV27,-,TRBJ2-7,CASRGMGPVSYEQYF
TRBV10-3,-,TRBJ2-7,CAISEGLAGIYEQYF
TRBV27,-,TRBJ2-3,CASAKGTAASTDTQYF
TRBV30,-,TRBJ2-1,CAWSMRGAYNEQFF
TRBV13,-,TRBJ2-7,CASSFALAGGPYEQYF
TRBV4-1,-,TRBJ2-5,CASSQAGYQETQYF
TRBV4-1,-,TRBJ1-2,CASSQDGGGDGYTF